One TCR beta chain is described in this entry. Unmatched junction bases numbered 10, after V lost 4 bases and J lost 5 bases. CDR3 length equals 15 residues. Germline CDR1 reads SGHRS; CDR2 reads YFSETQ. Clones were sequenced by immunoSEQ multiplex PCR, and TCRdb holds only the in-frame ones, with some missing. The sample lists fewer than 200,000 clones, approximately 92% occurring once. Both subsets, CD45RA+ naive and CD45RA-negative memory, were split from the CD4+ cells. This sample is part of a study of shared clonotypes between healthy human individuals. Material: naive CD4+ T cells sorted from blood. Subset noted: CD45RA+ positively selected. The TCR was taken from a woman aged 25-40 years in good health. The chain links TRBV5-1 to TRBJ2-5, with TRBD1 matching over 8 bases. The CDR3 here is CASSPNRGAYETQYF. CDR3 nucleotides: TGCGCCAGCAGCCCTAACAGGGGGGCCTACGAGACCCAGTACTTC.